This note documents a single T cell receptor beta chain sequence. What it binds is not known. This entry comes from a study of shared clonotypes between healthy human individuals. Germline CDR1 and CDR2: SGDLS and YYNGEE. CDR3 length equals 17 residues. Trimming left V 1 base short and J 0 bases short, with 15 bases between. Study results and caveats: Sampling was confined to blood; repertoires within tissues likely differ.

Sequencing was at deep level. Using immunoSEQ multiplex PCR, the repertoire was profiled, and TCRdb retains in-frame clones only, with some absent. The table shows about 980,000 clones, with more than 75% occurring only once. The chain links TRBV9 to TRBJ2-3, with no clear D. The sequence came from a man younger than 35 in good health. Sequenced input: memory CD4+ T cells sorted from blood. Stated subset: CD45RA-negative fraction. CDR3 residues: CASSVTYGLSSTDTQYF. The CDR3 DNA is TGTGCCAGCAGCGTAACTTACGGGTTATCTAGCACAGATACGCAGTATTTT. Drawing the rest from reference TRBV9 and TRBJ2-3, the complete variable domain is DSGVTQTPKHLITATGQRVTLRCSPRSGDLSVYWYQQSLDQGLQFLIQYYNGEERAKGNILERFSAQQFPDLHSELNLSSLELGDSALYFCASSVTYGLSSTDTQYFGPGTRLTVL.